This T cell receptor beta chain was identified during a study of T cell responses to AZD1222 COVID-19 vaccine. Study observations and caveats: Among those given AZD1222, only five or six were seropositive at baseline. The donor group comprised mostly white British people and more females; the analysis possibly underestimated clonal diversity. Spike-specific TCR breadth and depth grew following two AZD1222 doses. CD4 TCRs linked to vaccination spanned spike, dominating at 160-218 and 743-854.

CDR3 length: 14 residues. Germline CDR1 SNHLY, CDR2 FYNNEI. V was shortened by 2 bases and J by 8 bases, with 13 bases between the two germline ends. Profiled with immunoSEQ multiplex PCR; TCRdb holds only in-frame clones, not every one. This table holds about 180,000 clones, about 88% found once. As regards this clone: Its antigen remains unknown.

The source was peripheral blood, collected 28 days after the second AZD1222 dose. This chain links TRBV2 with TRBJ2-1, with D possibly TRBD2 on 5 matching bases. The TCR comes from an adult who received the AZD1222 COVID-19 vaccine. The CDR3, as DNA: TGTGCCAGCAGTGAATGGGGAGCTTGGGATGAGCAGTTCTTC. The encoded protein is CASSEWGAWDEQFF.